This T cell receptor beta chain emerged from a study of shared clonotypes between healthy human individuals. General study points: An effect of sequencing depth on clonotype sharing among donors was expected.

This clone was counted between two and nine times. Its antigen is unknown. Assay: immunoSEQ multiplex PCR; the TCRdb copy retains only in-frame clones and omits some. The profile shows over a million clones, more than 75% of them singletons. The CDR3 consists of 18 residues. CDR1 and CDR2 from the germline V gene are SGDLS and YYNGEE. V dropped 0 bases and J dropped 3; count of bases not matched to a gene: 8. The clonotype originates from a young man in good health. Some clones in this sample may be carry-over from other donors' samples. This chain joins TRBV9 and TRBJ2-2; 10 positions agree with TRBD2. The sequenced material came from memory CD4+ T cells from PBMCs. Subset specified: CD45RA-negative fraction. The CDR3: CASSVAGSGRAHTGELFF. The CDR3 coding sequence is TGTGCCAGCAGCGTAGCCGGGAGCGGGAGGGCCCACACCGGGGAGCTGTTTTTT.